The source of this T cell receptor (beta chain) is a study of cytomegalovirus exposure and HLA in healthy donors. The study, taken as a whole, reports: Later work associated fewer than 20,000 TCR beta sequences with HLA alleles at 0.05 false discovery rate. Among the CMV-associated chains, a few were confirmed in vitro as specific for CMV antigens. A later analysis appeared to link common viral pathogens to several of the most significant clusters.

About this clone itself: The antigen is not known.

Germline V CDR1 and CDR2: WNHNN, SYGVQD (reference sequence). Between the trimmed V and J ends, which lost 4 bases and 4 bases, there was a span of 10 bases. The CDR3 has 13 residues. Primers: 60 Vbeta forward and 13 Jbeta reverse. Sequencing was performed with immunoSEQ multiplex PCR; in TCRdb, only in-frame clones are kept and a portion is missing. This table holds roughly 100,000 clones, around 80% found once. Sequencing used PBMCs. The chain uses TRBV10-1 and TRBJ1-2; D unclear. The receptor was isolated from a man in his thirties or forties in good health and CMV-seronegative. CDR3 region: CASSAATSYGYTF. CDR3 nucleotides: TGCGCCAGCAGTGCGGCCACTAGCTATGGCTACACCTTC.